This T cell receptor (beta chain) was sequenced during a study of CD8 T cells in ankylosing spondylitis. This CDR3 has 13 amino acids. The germline V gene encodes CDR1 MGHRA and CDR2 YSYEKL. Trimming took 2 bases from V and 10 from J; bases not matched to a gene: 2. General study findings and limits: Certain motif variants had earlier appeared in reactive arthritis synovial fluid and blood. Made up of fewer than 10 highly homologous variants, a TCR beta motif appeared characteristic of ankylosing spondylitis blood. Researchers report that disease-linked clones proved CD8+ and relatively rare in peripheral blood.

TCRdb fed the 5' RACE reads into MiXCR, producing one record per CDR3 protein. In the table there are around 160,000 distinct CDR3 sequences, about 9.9% of which are singletons. This clonotype occurred many times. Its antigen is unidentified. Material for sequencing was blood, either unsorted or a sorted T cell fraction (not recorded which). The TCR sequence derives from a male donor with ankylosing spondylitis or in good health (not recorded which). The chain recombines TRBV4-1 with TRBJ2-1, with 10 bases lining up with TRBD1. The CDR3 nucleotides read TGCGCCAGCAGCCAACGACAGGGGGCCGAGCAGTTCTTC. Amino acid sequence: CASSQRQGAEQFF.